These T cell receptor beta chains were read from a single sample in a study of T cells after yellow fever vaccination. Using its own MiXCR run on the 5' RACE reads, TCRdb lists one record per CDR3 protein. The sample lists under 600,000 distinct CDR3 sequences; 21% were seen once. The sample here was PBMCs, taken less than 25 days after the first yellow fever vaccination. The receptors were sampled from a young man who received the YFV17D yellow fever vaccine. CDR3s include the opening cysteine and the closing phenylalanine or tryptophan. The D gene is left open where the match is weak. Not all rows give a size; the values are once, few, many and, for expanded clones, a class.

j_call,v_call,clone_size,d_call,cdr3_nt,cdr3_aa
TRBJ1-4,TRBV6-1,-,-,TGTGCCAGCAGTCAACTCAGGGTTGGGGGTGAAAAACTGTTTTTT,CASSQLRVGGEKLFF
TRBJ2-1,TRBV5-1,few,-,TGCGCCAGCAGCCGGACAGACGCCCTGTCCAATGAGCAGTTCTTC,CASSRTDALSNEQFF
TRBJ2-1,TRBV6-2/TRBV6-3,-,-,TGTGCCAGCAGCCTCCGAAGCTCTGGCTATGAGCAGTTCTTC,CASSLRSSGYEQFF
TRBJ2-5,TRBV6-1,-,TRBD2,TGTGCCAGCAGGCAACTAGCGGGGGCCCAAGAGACCCAGTACTTC,CASRQLAGAQETQYF
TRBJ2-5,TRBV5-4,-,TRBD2,TGTGCCAGCAGCACCTCTAGCGGGGGCTTCCAAGAGACCCAGTACTTC,CASSTSSGGFQETQYF
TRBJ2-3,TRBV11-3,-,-,-,CASSFRGRGDTQYF
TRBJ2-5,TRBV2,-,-,TGTGCCAGCACCGGAGGACAGCAAGAGACCCAGTACTTC,CASTGGQQETQYF
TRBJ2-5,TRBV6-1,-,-,TGTGCCAGCAGCCACGAGCCGGGGCCGAGGGAGACCCAGTACTTC,CASSHEPGPRETQYF
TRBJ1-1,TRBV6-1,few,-,TGTGCCAGCAGGCCCCGGGGCGCGGGGAACACTGAAGCTTTCTTT,CASRPRGAGNTEAFF
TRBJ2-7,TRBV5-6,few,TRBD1,TGTGCCAGCAGCTTGGGGGGGTGGGGGACAGGGAGTTCCCCCTACGAGCAGTACTTC,CASSLGGWGTGSSPYEQYF
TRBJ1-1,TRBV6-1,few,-,TGTGCCAGCAGTGATCAGGGAGGAAAGACTGAAGCTTTCTTT,CASSDQGGKTEAFF
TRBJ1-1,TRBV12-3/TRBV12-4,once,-,TGTGCCAGCAGCCCAGGGTTCGGGAGCACTGAAGCTTTCTTT,CASSPGFGSTEAFF
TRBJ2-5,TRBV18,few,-,TGTGCCAGCTCACCAGCGCCGGAGACCCAGTACTTC,CASSPAPETQYF
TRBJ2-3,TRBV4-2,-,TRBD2,TGTGCCAGCAGCCCGCTCGGTGGCGGGGGGGCTGCAGATACGCAGTATTTT,CASSPLGGGGAADTQYF
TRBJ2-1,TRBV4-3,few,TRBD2,TGCGCCAGCAGCCACATTACTAGCGGAGGAAACAATGAGCAGTTCTTC,CASSHITSGGNNEQFF